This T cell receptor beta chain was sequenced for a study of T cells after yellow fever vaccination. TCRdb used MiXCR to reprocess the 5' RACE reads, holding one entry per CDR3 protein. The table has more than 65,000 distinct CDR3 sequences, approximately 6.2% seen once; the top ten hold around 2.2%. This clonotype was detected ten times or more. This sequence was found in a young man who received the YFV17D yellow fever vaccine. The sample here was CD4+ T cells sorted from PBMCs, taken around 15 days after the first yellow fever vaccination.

The CDR3 loop is CASSLFGSPYGYTF. In DNA form, the CDR3 reads TGTGCCAGCAGTTTGTTTGGCAGCCCCTATGGCTACACCTTC. This chain connects TRBV27 to TRBJ1-2, with D unresolved. The germline V gene encodes CDR1 MNHEY and CDR2 SMNVEV (reference sequence). The CDR3 sequence is 14 residues long. V was cut by 3 bases and J by 4 bases, with 12 bases left in between.